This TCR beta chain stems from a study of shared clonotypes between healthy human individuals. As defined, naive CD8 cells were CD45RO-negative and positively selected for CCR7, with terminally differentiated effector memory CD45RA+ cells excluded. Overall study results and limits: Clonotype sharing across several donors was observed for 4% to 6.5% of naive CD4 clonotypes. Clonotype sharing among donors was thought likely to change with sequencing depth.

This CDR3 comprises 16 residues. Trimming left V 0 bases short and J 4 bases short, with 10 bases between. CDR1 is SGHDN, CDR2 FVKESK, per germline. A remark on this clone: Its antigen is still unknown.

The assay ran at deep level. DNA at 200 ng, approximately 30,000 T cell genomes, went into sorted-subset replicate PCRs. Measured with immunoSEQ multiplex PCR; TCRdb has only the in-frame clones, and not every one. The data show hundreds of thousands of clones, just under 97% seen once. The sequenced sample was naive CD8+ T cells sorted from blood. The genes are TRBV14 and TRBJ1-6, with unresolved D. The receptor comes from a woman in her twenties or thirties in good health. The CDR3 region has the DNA TGTGCCAGCAGCCAAGAGGCGGGCTCTTATAATTCACCCCTCCACTTT. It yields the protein CASSQEAGSYNSPLHF. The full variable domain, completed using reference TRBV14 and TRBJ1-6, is EAGVTQFPSHSVIEKGQTVTLRCDPISGHDNLYWYRRVMGKEIKFLLHFVKESKQDESGMPNNRFLAERTGGTYSTLKVQPAELEDSGVYFCASSQEAGSYNSPLHFGNGTRLTVT.